One sample yielded the 30 T cell receptor beta chains listed below, sequenced in a study of blood T cell repertoires in COVID-19. TCRdb keeps only in-frame clones here, not all; method: immunoSEQ multiplex PCR. The sample has about 15,000 clones, 70% to 85% seen once; the top ten hold around 24%. Sample: peripheral blood. The receptors stem from a woman aged 45 to 65 with active or convalescent COVID-19.

The V and J genes are TRBV2 and TRBJ2-2, with D perhaps TRBD2 (7 bases). Germline loops: CDR1 SNHLY, CDR2 FYNNEI. The CDR3 spans 16 residues. Trimming pared 2 bases from V and 6 bases from J, leaving 16 bases between. The CDR3 DNA is TGTGCCAGCAGTGAATTGGGGGGGCGGAATGCCGGGGAGCTGTTTTTT. Its translation is CASSELGGRNAGELFF.

The chain carries TRBV7-2 and TRBJ2-7; D may be TRBD2 (5 bases). CDR1 and CDR2 from the germline V gene are SGHTA and FQGNSA. The ends were cut back, 0 bases at V and 0 bases at J, with 6 bases in the middle. The CDR3 has 14 amino acids. This CDR3 reads CASSLAGSSYEQYF. The CDR3 DNA sequence: TGTGCCAGCAGCTTAGCGGGGAGCTCCTACGAGCAGTACTTC. Full variable domain (rest looked up from reference TRBV7-2 and TRBJ2-7): GAGVSQSPSNKVTEKGKDVELRCDPISGHTALYWYRQSLGQGLEFLIYFQGNSAPDKSGLPSDRFSAERTGGSVSTLTIQRTQQEDSAVYLCASSLAGSSYEQYFGPGTRLTVT.

This clone has just one count. The chain employs TRBV5-1 and TRBJ1-5, with TRBD1 identical over 7 bases. Germline CDR1 reads SGHRS; CDR2 reads YFSETQ. Trimming at V came to 2 bases and at J to 7 bases, leaving 3 bases not matched to a gene. CDR3 size: 13 residues. The CDR3 loop reads CASSFTGEQPQHF. In nucleotides, the CDR3 is TGCGCCAGCAGCTTTACAGGGGAACAGCCCCAGCATTTT. Complete variable domain (other parts from reference TRBV5-1 and TRBJ1-5): KAGVTQTPRYLIKTRGQQVTLSCSPISGHRSVSWYQQTPGQGLQFLFEYFSETQRNKGNFPGRFSGRQFSNSRSEMNVSTLELGDSALYLCASSFTGEQPQHFGDGTRLSIL.

The chain recombines TRBV28 with TRBJ2-7; D may be TRBD1 (6 bases). V shed 4 bases and J shed 2 bases, with 15 bases lying between them. The CDR3 is 15 amino acids. Germline-derived CDR1 and CDR2 are MDHEN and SYDVKM. The CDR3 here is CASSSPGTLPYEQYF. CDR3 nucleotides: TGTGCCAGCAGTTCGCCCGGGACATTACCCTACGAGCAGTACTTC. The whole variable domain, filled in from reference TRBV28 and TRBJ2-7, reads DVKVTQSSRYLVKRTGEKVFLECVQDMDHENMFWYRQDPGLGLRLIYFSYDVKMKEKGDIPEGYSVSREKKERFSLILESASTNQTSMYLCASSSPGTLPYEQYFGPGTRLTVT.

The chain carries TRBV20-1 and TRBJ2-7; D gene ambiguous. This CDR3 has 11 amino acids. Germline CDR1 DFQATT, CDR2 SNEGSKA (reference sequence). Trimming removed 4 bases from V and 6 bases from J, with 10 bases in between. CDR3 bases: TGCAGTGCTATGGGTAGCAGCGAGCAGTACTTC. This translates into CSAMGSSEQYF.

V and J are TRBV14 and TRBJ1-6; TRBD1 is a possible D gene (6 bases). CDR3 length: 17 amino acids. Per the germline V gene, CDR1 is SGHDN and CDR2 is FVKESK. V was cut by 3 bases and J by 1 base, with 13 bases left in between. In DNA, the CDR3 is TGTGCCAGCAGCCAGGAACAGGGAGCGTCCTATAATTCACCCCTCCACTTT. Its translation: CASSQEQGASYNSPLHF.

This clone has more than one count but fewer than ten. CDR3 in DNA: TGTGCCAGCAGCGTAGTCGGGGGGGCCCACGAGCAGTACTTC. Translation gives CASSVVGGAHEQYF. The gene calls are TRBV9 and TRBJ2-7; 8 bases fit TRBD2. With 0 bases clipped from V and 5 bases from J, the junction kept 4 bases outside the gene matches. The CDR3 is 14 amino acids. Germline lookup yields CDR1 SGDLS and CDR2 YYNGEE.

This rearrangement joins TRBV15 to TRBJ2-3, with 10 bases lining up with TRBD1. Per the germline V gene, CDR1 is LNHNV and CDR2 is YYDKDF (reference sequence). The CDR3 extends over 17 amino acids. The trim removed 0 bases at V and 1 base at J, leaving 4 bases unmatched. CDR3 sequence (DNA): TGTGCCACCAGCAGAGAAGGGACAGGGGTCGGCACAGATACGCAGTATTTT. It yields the protein CATSREGTGVGTDTQYF.

The gene calls are TRBV3-1 (or the pseudogene TRBV3-2) and TRBJ2-2; 10 nucleotides align to TRBD2. V dropped 2 bases and J dropped 3; count of bases not matched to a gene: 3. Germline lookup yields CDR1 LGHDT and CDR2 YNNKEL (reference sequence). There are 16 residues in the CDR3. The CDR3, as DNA: TGTGCCAGCAGCCAAAGCGGGGGGGCCTACACCGGGGAGCTGTTTTTT. Encoded protein: CASSQSGGAYTGELFF.

The table lists this clone with a count of one. The chain links TRBV7-2 to TRBJ2-2; D not certain. This CDR3 has 15 amino acids. Germline loops: CDR1 SGHTA, CDR2 FQGNSA. Trimming pared 6 bases from V and 1 base from J, leaving 12 bases between. Here the CDR3 DNA reads TGTGCCAGCAGGCTTTACGGCGGGAACACCGGGGAGCTGTTTTTT. This encodes CASRLYGGNTGELFF. The whole variable domain, remainder taken from reference TRBV7-2 and TRBJ2-2, is GAGVSQSPSNKVTEKGKDVELRCDPISGHTALYWYRQSLGQGLEFLIYFQGNSAPDKSGLPSDRFSAERTGGSVSTLTIQRTQQEDSAVYLCASRLYGGNTGELFFGEGSRLTVL.

Only one count was recorded for this clone. The chain uses TRBV28 and TRBJ2-3; D is uncertain. V dropped 8 bases and J dropped 0 bases, with 12 bases sitting between them. CDR1 MDHEN and CDR2 SYDVKM come from the germline V gene. The CDR3 covers 14 residues. The CDR3 is CASFRQPSTDTQYF. CDR3 coding DNA: TGTGCCAGCTTCAGGCAGCCTAGCACAGATACGCAGTATTTT.

This clone has a handful of counts. This chain links TRBV10-3 with TRBJ2-1; TRBD2 agrees at 12 bases. V was pared by 6 bases and J by 3 bases, with 3 bases of the junction left unmatched. The CDR3 is 15 amino acids. CDR1 ENHRY and CDR2 SYGVKD come from the germline V gene. The CDR3 loop is CAISTSGRNYNEQFF. In nucleotides, the CDR3 is TGTGCCATCAGCACTAGCGGGAGGAACTACAATGAGCAGTTCTTC.

The chain links TRBV14 to TRBJ1-2, with no clear D. The germline CDR1 and CDR2 sequences are SGHDN and FVKESK. Trimming took off 4 bases at V and 5 bases at J, with 11 bases between the two ends. The CDR3 has 13 residues. CDR3 bases: TGTGCCAGCAGCCCTGGGGAGATGTATGGCTACACCTTC. The encoded protein is CASSPGEMYGYTF. The full variable domain, in which reference TRBV14 and TRBJ1-2 provide the parts outside the CDR3, is EAGVTQFPSHSVIEKGQTVTLRCDPISGHDNLYWYRRVMGKEIKFLLHFVKESKQDESGMPNNRFLAERTGGTYSTLKVQPAELEDSGVYFCASSPGEMYGYTFGSGTRLTVV.

CDR3 bases: TGTGCCAGCAGTTTGTTCCTGACTAGCCGAACTAGCACAGATACGCAGTATTTT. It specifies CASSLFLTSRTSTDTQYF. The chain employs TRBV28 and TRBJ2-3; 7 bases agree with TRBD2. CDR1 and CDR2 (germline): MDHEN, SYDVKM. The CDR3 covers 18 residues. V was clipped by 3 bases and J by 0 bases; unmatched bases: 12. Complete variable domain (other parts from reference TRBV28 and TRBJ2-3): DVKVTQSSRYLVKRTGEKVFLECVQDMDHENMFWYRQDPGLGLRLIYFSYDVKMKEKGDIPEGYSVSREKKERFSLILESASTNQTSMYLCASSLFLTSRTSTDTQYFGPGTRLTVL.

This rearrangement joins TRBV19 to TRBJ1-6; 7 positions match TRBD1. CDR1 is LNHDA, CDR2 SQIVND, per germline (reference sequence). The CDR3 is 18 residues long. Unmatched junction bases numbered 12, after V lost 5 bases and J lost 2 bases. The CDR3 protein is CASSAPIGGKAYNSPLHF. The CDR3 DNA sequence: TGTGCCAGTAGTGCCCCCATAGGGGGCAAGGCCTATAATTCACCCCTCCACTTT.

This chain uses TRBV2 with TRBJ1-2, with D possibly TRBD1 on 5 matching bases. The CDR3 is 14 amino acids. Trimming stripped 4 bases from V and 0 bases from J, with 9 bases between. CDR1 is SNHLY, CDR2 FYNNEI, per germline. Written as DNA, the CDR3 is TGTGCCAGCAGTGTGTCAGGGACTAACTATGGCTACACCTTC. This translates into CASSVSGTNYGYTF.

This chain joins TRBV28 and TRBJ2-7; D perhaps matches TRBD1 (6 bases). Deletions cut 1 base from V and 2 bases from J, with 15 bases between. Germline V gives CDR1 MDHEN, CDR2 SYDVKM. The CDR3 sequence is 16 residues long. The CDR3, as DNA: TGTGCCAGCAGTTTATACTGGGCGGACAGCACCTACGAGCAGTACTTC. Its translation is CASSLYWADSTYEQYF.

The chain employs TRBV11-3 and TRBJ1-3; TRBD1 matches at 12 bases. The CDR3 runs 17 residues. V was pared by 5 bases and J by 4 bases, with 9 bases of the junction left unmatched. The germline gives CDR1 SGHNT, CDR2 YENEEA. The DNA of the CDR3 is TGTGCCAGCAGCCCCCGGGACAGGGGGCGGGGCGGAAACACCATATATTTT. Protein product: CASSPRDRGRGGNTIYF.

The chain couples TRBV5-1 to TRBJ2-3; D unresolved. The V gene lost 1 base and the J gene lost 0 bases, with 6 bases spanning the gap. The CDR3 sequence is 14 residues long. Per the germline V gene, CDR1 is SGHRS and CDR2 is YFSETQ. CDR3 loop: CASSLSVSTDTQYF. CDR3 DNA sequence: TGCGCCAGCAGCTTGAGCGTAAGCACAGATACGCAGTATTTT.

The V and J genes are TRBV5-6 and TRBJ2-7, with a weak D call TRBD2 (6 bases). Deletions cut 2 bases from V and 2 bases from J, with 11 bases between. CDR3 length equals 14 residues. Germline V lookup: CDR1 SGHDT, CDR2 YYEEEE. DNA for the CDR3: TGTGCCAGCAGCTTCGTAGCGGAAACCTACGAGCAGTACTTC. It yields the protein CASSFVAETYEQYF.

The chain joins TRBV5-1 to TRBJ2-1; no reliable D call. V was trimmed by 0 bases and J by 12 bases, leaving 7 bases between them. Germline V gene data show CDR1 as SGHRS and CDR2 as YFSETQ. This CDR3 is 11 amino acids long. The CDR3 DNA is TGCGCCAGCAGCTTGGACGGGTTGCAGTTCTTC. Translated, it gives CASSLDGLQFF. Full variable domain (rest looked up from reference TRBV5-1 and TRBJ2-1): KAGVTQTPRYLIKTRGQQVTLSCSPISGHRSVSWYQQTPGQGLQFLFEYFSETQRNKGNFPGRFSGRQFSNSRSEMNVSTLELGDSALYLCASSLDGLQFFGPGTRLTVL.

CDR3 nucleotides: TGTGCCAGCAGCCGGACTCTAGCGGGGGTTGTGGGCGAGCAGTACTTC. It is translated as CASSRTLAGVVGEQYF. The rearrangement uses TRBV5-4 and TRBJ2-7; 10 bases match TRBD2. Germline-derived CDR1 and CDR2 are SGHNT and YYREEE (reference sequence). The ends lost 4 bases at V and 6 bases at J; junction bases unmatched: 13. The CDR3 covers 16 residues.

The chain joins TRBV13 to TRBJ1-1; 8 nucleotides align to TRBD1. CDR1 is PRHDT and CDR2 is FYEKMQ in the germline V gene (reference sequence). The CDR3 is 14 residues long. V trimming: 5 bases; J trimming: 5 bases; junction bases outside the gene matches: 7. CDR3 bases: TGTGCCAGCAGCCCCGGACAGGGTTTTACTGAAGCTTTCTTT. Protein sequence: CASSPGQGFTEAFF.

This chain uses TRBV4-1 with TRBJ1-1, with no clear D. This CDR3 is 13 amino acids long. Deletions cut 5 bases from V and 2 bases from J, with 9 bases between. CDR1 is MGHRA, CDR2 YSYEKL, per germline. CDR3 bases: TGCGCCAGCAGCAGACATCTTAACACTGAAGCTTTCTTT. It codes for CASSRHLNTEAFF.

J is TRBJ2-4 and V is TRBV7-9; D remains unclear. Trimming left V 5 bases short and J 4 bases short, with 15 bases between. The CDR3 runs 15 residues. Germline V gene lookup returns CDR1 SEHNR and CDR2 FQNEAQ (reference sequence). DNA for the CDR3: TGTGCCAGCAGCGGTCCACAGAGATTAAAAAACATTCAGTACTTC. Its protein product is CASSGPQRLKNIQYF.

The rearrangement links TRBV12-3 or TRBV12-4 to TRBJ2-7, with D possibly TRBD1 on 5 matching bases. V gave up 1 base and J gave up 10 bases, with 14 bases separating them. The CDR3 consists of 13 residues. In DNA, the CDR3 is TGTGCCAGCAGTTTAGACCCCAGGGTCCCCCAGTACTTC. This sequence encodes CASSLDPRVPQYF.

In this sample, this clone turned up a few times. V usage is TRBV5-5 and J usage is TRBJ1-5; 7 positions match TRBD1. CDR3 size: 15 residues. V gave up 4 bases and J gave up 4 bases; unmatched junction bases: 8. Germline lookup yields CDR1 SGHKS and CDR2 YYEKEE (reference sequence). The CDR3 DNA follows: TGTGCCAGCAGCCGAGGACAGGAACCGAATCAGCCCCAGCATTTT. Amino acid sequence: CASSRGQEPNQPQHF.

This rearrangement joins TRBV5-1 to TRBJ2-5; TRBD1 might be the D (5 bases). CDR1 and CDR2 from the germline V gene are SGHRS and YFSETQ. The CDR3 runs 13 residues. Trimming removed 2 bases from V and 5 bases from J, with 10 bases in between. CDR3 region: CASSFQGLETQYF. CDR3 coding DNA: TGCGCCAGCAGCTTCCAGGGTCTCGAGACCCAGTACTTC.

The chain has TRBV2 and TRBJ1-2, with 9 positions matching TRBD1. V shed 7 bases and J 1 base; nucleotides not matched to a gene: 7. CDR1 SNHLY and CDR2 FYNNEI come from the germline V gene. The CDR3 runs 15 residues. CDR3 region: CASNPGQGLNYGYTF. The CDR3 DNA sequence: TGTGCCAGCAACCCCGGACAGGGGCTTAACTATGGCTACACCTTC.

The rearrangement uses TRBV5-4 and TRBJ2-7; D might be TRBD1 (6 bases). Germline values: CDR1 SGHNT, CDR2 YYREEE (reference sequence). V was trimmed by 0 bases and J by 1 base, leaving 8 bases between them. The CDR3 is made up of 14 amino acids. Written as DNA, the CDR3 is TGTGCCAGCAGCTTGGGGCAGGGGTCCTACGAGCAGTACTTC. Translated, it gives CASSLGQGSYEQYF. Supplemented by reference TRBV5-4 and TRBJ2-7, the full variable domain reads ETGVTQSPTHLIKTRGQQVTLRCSSQSGHNTVSWYQQALGQGPQFIFQYYREEENGRGNFPPRFSGLQFPNYSSELNVNALELDDSALYLCASSLGQGSYEQYFGPGTRLTVT.